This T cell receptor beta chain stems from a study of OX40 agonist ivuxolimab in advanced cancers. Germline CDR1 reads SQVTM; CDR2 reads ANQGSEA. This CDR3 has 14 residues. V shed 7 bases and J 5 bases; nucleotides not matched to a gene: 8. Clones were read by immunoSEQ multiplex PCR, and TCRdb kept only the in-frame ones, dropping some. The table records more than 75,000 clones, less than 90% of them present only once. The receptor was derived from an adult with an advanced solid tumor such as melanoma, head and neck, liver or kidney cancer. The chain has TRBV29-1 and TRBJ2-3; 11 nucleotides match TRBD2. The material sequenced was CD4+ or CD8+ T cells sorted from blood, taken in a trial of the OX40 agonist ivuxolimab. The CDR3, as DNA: TGCAGCGCCACACTAGCGGGAGTGGTAGATACGCAGTATTTT. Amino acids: CSATLAGVVDTQYF.